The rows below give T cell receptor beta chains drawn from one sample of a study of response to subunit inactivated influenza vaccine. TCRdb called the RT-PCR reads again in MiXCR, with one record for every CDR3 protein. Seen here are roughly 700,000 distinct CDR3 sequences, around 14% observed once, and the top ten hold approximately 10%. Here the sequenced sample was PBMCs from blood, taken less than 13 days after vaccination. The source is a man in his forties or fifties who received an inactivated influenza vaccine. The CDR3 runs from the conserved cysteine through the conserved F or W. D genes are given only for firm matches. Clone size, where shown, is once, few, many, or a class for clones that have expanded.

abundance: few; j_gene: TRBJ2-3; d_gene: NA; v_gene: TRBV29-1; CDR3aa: CSVARKSSTDTQYF; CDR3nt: TGCAGCGTTGCCCGGAAGTCTAGCACAGATACGCAGTATTTT
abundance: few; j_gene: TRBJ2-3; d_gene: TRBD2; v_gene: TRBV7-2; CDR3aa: CASSETSADTQYF; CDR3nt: TGTGCCAGCAGCGAAACTAGCGCCGATACGCAGTATTTT
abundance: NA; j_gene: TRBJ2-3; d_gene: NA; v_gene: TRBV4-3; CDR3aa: CASSQGGFTGDTQYF; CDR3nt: TGCGCCAGCAGCCAAGGAGGCTTTACCGGAGATACGCAGTATTTT
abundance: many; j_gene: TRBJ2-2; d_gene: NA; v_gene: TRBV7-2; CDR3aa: CASSWDLKGELFF; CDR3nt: TGTGCCAGCAGCTGGGACCTTAAGGGCGAGCTGTTTTTT
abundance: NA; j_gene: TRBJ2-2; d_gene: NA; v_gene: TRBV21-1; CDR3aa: CASSKVFPLLTAANTGELFF; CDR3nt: TGTGCCAGCAGCAAAGTCTTTCCCCTATTAACAGCCGCGAACACCGGGGAGCTGTTTTTT
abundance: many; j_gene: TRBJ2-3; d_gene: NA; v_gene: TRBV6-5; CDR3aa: CASSNRDTQYF; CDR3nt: TGTGCCAGCAGCAACAGGGATACGCAGTATTTT
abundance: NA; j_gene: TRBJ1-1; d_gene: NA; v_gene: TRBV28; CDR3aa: CASSWTYANTEAFF; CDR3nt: TGTGCCAGCAGTTGGACCTATGCGAACACTGAAGCTTTCTTT
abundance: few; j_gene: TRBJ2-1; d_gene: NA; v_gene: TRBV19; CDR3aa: CASGRRRTYNEQFF; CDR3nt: TGTGCCAGTGGCCGGAGACGAACCTACAATGAGCAGTTCTTC
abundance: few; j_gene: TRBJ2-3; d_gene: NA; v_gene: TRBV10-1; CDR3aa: CASSDADTQYF; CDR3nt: TGCGCCAGCAGTGATGCAGATACGCAGTATTTT
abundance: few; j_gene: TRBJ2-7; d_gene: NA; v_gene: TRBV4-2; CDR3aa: CASSQDRGGTPYEQYF; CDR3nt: TGTGCCAGCAGCCAAGATAGAGGGGGTACCCCCTACGAGCAGTACTTC
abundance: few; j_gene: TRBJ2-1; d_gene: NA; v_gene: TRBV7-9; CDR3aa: CASSTGAGNEQFF; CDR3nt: TGTGCCAGCAGTACGGGGGCTGGCAATGAGCAGTTCTTC
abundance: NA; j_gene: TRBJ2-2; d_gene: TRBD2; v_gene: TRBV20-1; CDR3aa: CSALAGFTGELFF; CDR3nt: TGCAGTGCGCTAGCGGGATTCACCGGGGAGCTGTTTTTT
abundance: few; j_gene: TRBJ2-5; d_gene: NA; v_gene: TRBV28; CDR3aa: CASGSDIQETQYF; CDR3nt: TGTGCCAGCGGCTCAGATATCCAAGAGACCCAGTACTTC
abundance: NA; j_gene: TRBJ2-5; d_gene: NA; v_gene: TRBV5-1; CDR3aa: CASSLMKRETQYF; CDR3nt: TGCGCCAGCAGCTTGATGAAGCGGGAGACCCAGTACTTC
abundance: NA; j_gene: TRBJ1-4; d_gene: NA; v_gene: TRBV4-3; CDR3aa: CASSKYRATNEKLFF; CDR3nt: TGCGCCAGCAGCAAGTACAGGGCAACTAATGAAAAACTGTTTTTT
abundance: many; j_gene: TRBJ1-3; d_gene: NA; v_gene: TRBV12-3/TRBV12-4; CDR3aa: CASSPPPGNTIYF; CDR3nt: TGTGCCAGCAGTCCCCCGCCTGGAAACACCATATATTTT
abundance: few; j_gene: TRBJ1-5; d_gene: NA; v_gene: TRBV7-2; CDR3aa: CASSWQGSNQPQHF; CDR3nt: TGTGCCAGCAGCTGGCAGGGAAGCAATCAGCCCCAGCATTTT
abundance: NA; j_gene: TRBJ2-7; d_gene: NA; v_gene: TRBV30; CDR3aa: CAWSAGGYEQYF; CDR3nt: TGTGCCTGGAGTGCTGGCGGCTACGAGCAGTACTTC
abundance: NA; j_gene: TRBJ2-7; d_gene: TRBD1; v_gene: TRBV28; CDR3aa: CASSSSGQIYYEQYF; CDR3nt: TGTGCCAGCAGTTCCTCGGGACAGATCTACTACGAGCAGTACTTC
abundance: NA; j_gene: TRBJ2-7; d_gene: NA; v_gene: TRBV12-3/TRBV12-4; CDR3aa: CASSFGQGSFEQYF; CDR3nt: TGTGCCAGCAGTTTCGGGCAGGGGTCGTTCGAGCAGTACTTC
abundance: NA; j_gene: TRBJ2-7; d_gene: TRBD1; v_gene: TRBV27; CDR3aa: CASSLSSGGGYEQYF; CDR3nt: TGTGCCAGCAGTTTATCTTCAGGGGGCGGGTACGAGCAGTACTTC
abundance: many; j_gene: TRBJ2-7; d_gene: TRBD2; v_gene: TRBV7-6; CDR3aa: CASSPRVGEGSYEQYF; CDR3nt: TGTGCCAGCAGCCCTAGGGTCGGGGAGGGATCCTACGAGCAGTACTTC
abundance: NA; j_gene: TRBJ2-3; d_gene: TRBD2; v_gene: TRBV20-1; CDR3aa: CSANSGVTDTQYF; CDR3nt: TGCAGTGCTAATAGCGGGGTAACAGATACGCAGTATTTT
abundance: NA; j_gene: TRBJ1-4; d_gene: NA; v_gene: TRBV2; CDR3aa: CAGAWGTNEKLFF; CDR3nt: TGTGCCGGGGCGTGGGGTACTAATGAAAAACTGTTTTTT
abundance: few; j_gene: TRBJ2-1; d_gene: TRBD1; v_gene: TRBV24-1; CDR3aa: CATSDYDRVYEQFF; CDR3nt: TGTGCCACCAGTGACTACGACAGGGTATATGAGCAGTTCTTC
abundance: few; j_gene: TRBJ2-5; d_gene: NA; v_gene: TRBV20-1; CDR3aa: CSALGRKYQETQYF; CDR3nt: TGCAGTGCTTTGGGACGGAAGTACCAAGAGACCCAGTACTTC
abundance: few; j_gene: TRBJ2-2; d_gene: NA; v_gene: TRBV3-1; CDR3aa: CASSQGTFTGELFF; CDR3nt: TGTGCCAGCAGCCAAGGAACCTTCACCGGGGAGCTGTTTTTT
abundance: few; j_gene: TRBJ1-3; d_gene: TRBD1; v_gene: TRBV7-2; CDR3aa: CASSQQGATGNTIYF; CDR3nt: TGTGCCAGCAGTCAACAGGGGGCTACTGGAAACACCATATATTTT
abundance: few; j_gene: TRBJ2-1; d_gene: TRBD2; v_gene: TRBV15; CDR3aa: CATSLKPPPGGFVNEQFF; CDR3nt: TGTGCCACCAGTCTCAAACCCCCCCCGGGGGGATTTGTAAATGAGCAGTTCTTC
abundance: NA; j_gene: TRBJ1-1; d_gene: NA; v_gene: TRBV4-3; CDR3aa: CASSPGEEMNTEAFF; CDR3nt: TGCGCCAGCAGCCCAGGCGAGGAGATGAACACTGAAGCTTTCTTT
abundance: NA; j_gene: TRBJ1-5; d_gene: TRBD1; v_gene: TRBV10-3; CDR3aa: CAISASSGTGDQPQHF; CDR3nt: TGTGCCATCAGTGCCTCATCCGGGACAGGGGATCAGCCCCAGCATTTT
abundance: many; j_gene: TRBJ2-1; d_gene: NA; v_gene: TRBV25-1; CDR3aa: CASSAGLTYNEQFF; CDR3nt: TGTGCCAGCAGTGCGGGACTCACCTACAATGAGCAGTTCTTC
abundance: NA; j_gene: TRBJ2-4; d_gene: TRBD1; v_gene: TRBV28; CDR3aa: CASSWDRVDKNIQYF; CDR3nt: TGTGCCAGCAGTTGGGACAGGGTTGACAAAAACATTCAGTACTTC